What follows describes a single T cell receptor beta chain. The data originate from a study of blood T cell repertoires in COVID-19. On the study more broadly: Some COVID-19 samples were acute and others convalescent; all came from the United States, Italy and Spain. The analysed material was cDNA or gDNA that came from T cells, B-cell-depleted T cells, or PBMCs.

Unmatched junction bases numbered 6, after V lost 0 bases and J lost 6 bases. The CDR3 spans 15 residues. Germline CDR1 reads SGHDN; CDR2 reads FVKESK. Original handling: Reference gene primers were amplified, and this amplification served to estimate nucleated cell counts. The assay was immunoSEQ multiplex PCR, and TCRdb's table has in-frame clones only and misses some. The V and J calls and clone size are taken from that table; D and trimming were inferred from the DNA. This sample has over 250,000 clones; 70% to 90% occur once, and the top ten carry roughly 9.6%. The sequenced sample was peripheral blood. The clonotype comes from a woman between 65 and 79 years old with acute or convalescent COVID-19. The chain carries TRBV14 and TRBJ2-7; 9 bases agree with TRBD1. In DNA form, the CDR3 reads TGTGCCAGCAGCCAAGATTCGAACAGGGGGCTCGAGCAGTACTTC. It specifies CASSQDSNRGLEQYF.